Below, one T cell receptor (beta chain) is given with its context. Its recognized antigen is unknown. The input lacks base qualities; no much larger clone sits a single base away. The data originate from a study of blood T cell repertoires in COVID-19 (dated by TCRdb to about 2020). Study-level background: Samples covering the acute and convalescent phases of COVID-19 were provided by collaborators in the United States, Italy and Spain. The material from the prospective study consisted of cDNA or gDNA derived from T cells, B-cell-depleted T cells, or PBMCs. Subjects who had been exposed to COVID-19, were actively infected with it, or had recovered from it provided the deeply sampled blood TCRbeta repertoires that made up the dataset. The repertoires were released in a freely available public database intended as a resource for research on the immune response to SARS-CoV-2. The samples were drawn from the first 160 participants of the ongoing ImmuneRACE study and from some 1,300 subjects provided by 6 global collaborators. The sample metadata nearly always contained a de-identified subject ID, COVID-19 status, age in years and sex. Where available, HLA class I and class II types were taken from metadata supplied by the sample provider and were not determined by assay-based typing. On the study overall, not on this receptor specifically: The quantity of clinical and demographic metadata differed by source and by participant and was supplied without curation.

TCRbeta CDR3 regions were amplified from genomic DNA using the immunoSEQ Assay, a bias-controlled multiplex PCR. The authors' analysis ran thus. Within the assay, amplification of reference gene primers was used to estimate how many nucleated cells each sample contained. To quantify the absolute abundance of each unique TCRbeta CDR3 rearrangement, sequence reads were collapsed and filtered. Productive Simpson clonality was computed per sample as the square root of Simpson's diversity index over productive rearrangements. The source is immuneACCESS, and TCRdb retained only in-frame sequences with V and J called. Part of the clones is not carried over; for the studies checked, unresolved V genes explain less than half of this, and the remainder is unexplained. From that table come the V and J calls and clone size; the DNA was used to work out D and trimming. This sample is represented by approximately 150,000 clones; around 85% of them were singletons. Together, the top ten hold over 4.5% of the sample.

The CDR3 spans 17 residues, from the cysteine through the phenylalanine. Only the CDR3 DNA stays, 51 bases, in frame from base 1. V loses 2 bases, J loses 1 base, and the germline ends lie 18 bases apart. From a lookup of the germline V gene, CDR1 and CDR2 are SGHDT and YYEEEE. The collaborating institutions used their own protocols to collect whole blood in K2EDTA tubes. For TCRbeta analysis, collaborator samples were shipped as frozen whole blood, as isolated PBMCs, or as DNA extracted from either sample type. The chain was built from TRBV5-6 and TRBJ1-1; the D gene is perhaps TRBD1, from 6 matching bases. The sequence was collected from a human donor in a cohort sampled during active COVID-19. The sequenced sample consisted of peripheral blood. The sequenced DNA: TGTGCCAGCAGCTTCAACCCTACAGGGTATAGGAACACTGAAGCTTTCTTT. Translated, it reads CASSFNPTGYRNTEAFF.